This T cell receptor (beta chain) was documented in a study of CD8 T cells in ankylosing spondylitis. General study findings and limits: Typical of ankylosing spondylitis blood, it appeared, was a TCR beta motif of roughly eight highly homologous variants.

Germline trimming cut 5 bases from V and 4 bases from J; bases unmatched to any gene: 9. This CDR3 contains 14 residues. Germline loops: CDR1 DFQATT, CDR2 SNEGSKA (reference sequence). Quantitative barcoded 5'-RACE was used to prepare TCR beta libraries. TCRdb itself ran the 5' RACE reads through MiXCR, one entry per CDR3 protein. The sample carries some 120,000 distinct CDR3 sequences, approximately 13% recorded once. This clonotype was counted between two and nine times. Its antigen is undetermined. This chain joins TRBV20-1 and TRBJ2-5; TRBD2 agrees at 8 bases. The sample taken for sequencing was blood, either unsorted or a sorted T cell fraction (not recorded which). The TCR was taken from a female donor with ankylosing spondylitis or in good health (not recorded which). In DNA form, the CDR3 reads TGCAGTGCTTCTCGGGGGGGCGGCGGAGAGACCCAGTACTTC. Translation: CSASRGGGGETQYF.